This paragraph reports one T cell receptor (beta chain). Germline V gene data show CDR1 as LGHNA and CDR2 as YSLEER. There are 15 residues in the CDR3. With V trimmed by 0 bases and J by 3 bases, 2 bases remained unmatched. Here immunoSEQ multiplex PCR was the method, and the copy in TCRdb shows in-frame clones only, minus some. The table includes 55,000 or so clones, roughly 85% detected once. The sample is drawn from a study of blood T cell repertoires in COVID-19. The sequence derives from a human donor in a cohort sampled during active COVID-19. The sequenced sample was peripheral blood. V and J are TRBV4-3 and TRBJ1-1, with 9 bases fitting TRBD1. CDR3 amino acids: CASSQDRTGDTEAFF. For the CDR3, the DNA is TGCGCCAGCAGCCAAGACCGGACAGGGGACACTGAAGCTTTCTTT.